This TCR beta chain was profiled in a study of spatial heterogeneity in lung cancer. Study-level information: Beta-chain sequences consistently outnumbered alpha-chain sequences in detection. Across the raw uncorrected reads, a unique TCR and UMI combination was observed, on average, more than ten times.

This clonotype occurred many times. What it binds is not known. Described time point: sample taken at primary tumor resection. Unsorted samples of tumor, nontumor lung or frozen PBMC had their whole RNA sequenced. The donors comprised some 72 untreated early-stage non-small cell lung cancer patients. The CDR3 extends over 11 amino acids. Germline V CDR1 and CDR2: SQVTM, ANQGSEA. Losses at the gene ends were 8 bases for V and 14 bases for J; bases not matched to a gene: 9. TCRdb recomputed calls from the 5' RACE reads with MiXCR, one row per CDR3 protein. Counted here are approximately 90,000 distinct CDR3 sequences, approximately 8.6% occurring once; the ten biggest clones make up less than 8.5%. Study-wide findings and caveats: Ubiquitous expanded tumor TCRs showed up in blood more at resection than follow-up.

The chain joins TRBV29-1 to TRBJ2-1; 10 bases match TRBD1. The sequence derives from a male donor with early-stage non-small cell lung cancer. The specimen was PBMCs, collected at surgery. CDR3 region: CSTLEGTGEFF. The DNA of the CDR3 is TGCAGCACCCTGGAGGGGACAGGGGAGTTCTTC.